Sequencing of this TCR beta chain was carried out in a study of T cells in Graves' hyperthyroidism and ophthalmopathy (dated by TCRdb to the late 2010s). Describing the broader study: Peripheral blood was sampled at the time of initial diagnosis, prior to any treatment. To identify TCR V-J signatures that set the groups apart, the researchers used a discovery cohort of approximately 98 patients, made up of 43 with Graves' ophthalmopathy and about 55 with stable Graves' hyperthyroidism. Prospective prediction of ophthalmopathy was tested in an independent validation cohort of fewer than 20 hyperthyroidism patients and 17 patients who later progressed to ophthalmopathy. For training and testing, the 100 patients in the discovery cohort were randomly divided in a 7:3 ratio. Thyroid tissue and blood T-cell repertoires from several Graves' hyperthyroidism patients were also compared in the study. Following sampling, methimazole starting at 30 mg daily was given to hyperthyroidism patients, and high-dose intravenous methylprednisolone was given to ophthalmopathy patients. TCR Vbeta CDR3 sequencing of 120 to 150 peripheral blood samples (43 ophthalmopathy, around 80 hyperthyroidism and some 17 progressor patients) is reported in the paper.

The TCR beta CDR3 regions were amplified from RNA transcripts. For the first round of RT-PCR on the TCR CDR3, the HTBI primer set was used together with the Qiagen OneStep RT-PCR kit. Libraries were constructed in a second round of multiplex PCR, after which size selection and purification were carried out. Paired-end sequencing of the libraries was performed with 100 bp reads on an Illumina HiSeq2000. The original pipeline was this. SOAPnuke was used to process the raw data, with reads discarded if the reads contained adapters or uncalled bases, had a mean Phred below 15, or lacked an exact constant-primer or identifier match. COPE v1.2.5 was used to merge high-quality paired reads, and clonotypes were defined as unique nucleotide sequences. MiTCR v1.1 was used to align clonotypes to the IMGT TRBV, TRBD and TRBJ reference segments. Analysis was restricted to V-J combinations with a frequency above 0.0001, which covered about 99% of repertoires. A TCS score was defined as the ratio of F50 (clonal expansion) to E x V (chaos), with BLOSUM62-based TCRdist applied between CDR3 peptides within each V-J. Welch's t-statistics and random forest reduced 450 to 600 V-J features to 10 to 15, which were used in a naive Bayes classifier (R e1071). In TCRdb, the public reads were trimmed at Q25 with fastp and aligned with MiXCR, with productive beta chains retained. Every distinct CDR3 protein forms one entry, paired with its most common genes and DNA. The V and J calls were not made by the authors but by TCRdb's processing. The sample data list about 600,000 distinct CDR3 sequences, and more than 15% of these were observed just once. The top ten hold more than 3% of the sample.

This clonotype was detected ten times or more. Its target antigen remains unknown. Base qualities are not provided; no much larger clone lies one nucleotide away. The germline V gene encodes CDR1 SGHRS and CDR2 YFSETQ. V is shortened by 4 bases, J by 6 bases, and the region joining them spans 14 bases. There are 13 amino acids in the CDR3, from cysteine to phenylalanine inclusive. Of all the DNA, just the CDR3 is kept, 39 bases in frame from base 1. Here is what the overall study found, with its caveats: No statistical method was used to fix the sample size in advance, and group allocation was not hidden from the investigators. Most expanded thyroid clonotypes (frequency above 0.001) were also detected in blood, a finding suggesting that blood repertoires may reflect thyroid immune responses. During validation, the model predicted progression to ophthalmopathy a median of approximately 6 months ahead of onset, with almost 71% sensitivity and 72.22% specificity. A 13 V-J signature model separated ophthalmopathy from stable hyperthyroidism, with around 91% sensitivity and just under 84% specificity in cross-validation and 80%/75% in testing.

Moderately to severely active disease, a Clinical Activity Score of at least 3, a NOSPECS grade of at least 4, and a duration under 3 months were present in ophthalmopathy patients. Exclusion was applied to patients with uncontrolled infections, other autoimmune diseases, pregnancy or lactation. Diagnoses relied on clinical symptoms, serum thyroxine and TRAb, thyroid ultrasound and orbital computed tomography. PBMCs were isolated from approximately 10 ml of fresh peripheral blood by Ficoll-Paque density gradient centrifugation. Trizol reagent was used to extract total RNA, and RNA quality was then checked on an Agilent 2100 Bioanalyzer.

This chain is built from TRBV5-1 and TRBJ2-7; a weak D assignment points to TRBD1 (5 bases agree). The sequencing input was blood. The receptor was derived from a woman in her thirties or forties with Graves' ophthalmopathy. The base sequence is TGCGCCAGCAGCCCTGCAGGGTACAGCGAGCAGTACTTC. The resulting protein is CASSPAGYSEQYF.